The T cell receptor (beta chain) described here comes from a study of Graves' ophthalmopathy and Graves' hyperthyroidism. Study results and limitations: For predicting ophthalmopathy progression, the model had about 66% sensitivity and roughly 76% specificity.

TCR beta CDR3 regions were amplified from RNA transcripts. The library came from an HTBI-primed first-round RT-PCR and a second-round multiplex PCR. TCRdb independently ran MiXCR on the multiplex PCR reads; one entry per CDR3 protein. The sample records about 380,000 distinct CDR3 sequences, 15% being singletons. The table lists this clonotype with many counts. Its target is not known. Looked up from germline, CDR1 is LGHNT and CDR2 is FRNRAP. The V gene lost 3 bases and the J gene lost 9 bases, with 11 bases spanning the gap. The CDR3 is 12 amino acids. What was sequenced was peripheral blood. This chain uses TRBV12-5 with TRBJ2-5, with D hard to call. The sequence derives from a woman between 18 and 29 years old with stable Graves' hyperthyroidism. Here the CDR3 reads CASGFPQSPQYF. For the CDR3, the DNA is TGTGCTAGTGGTTTCCCCCAGAGCCCCCAGTACTTC.